There are many counts of the clone carrying this TCR beta chain. The CDR3 contains 17 residues. Time point described: newly diagnosed GD, antithyroid drugs for less than 3 months. Scientists built the TCR library using RNA that was extracted from PBMCs. Graves' disease was diagnosed by American Thyroid Association guidelines. These data belong to a study of regulatory T cells in long-lasting Graves disease. Investigators prepared the TCR beta libraries by applying iRepertoire HTBI primers and Arm-PCR of CDR3 regions. A single record per CDR3 protein comes from TCRdb applying MiXCR to the multiplex PCR reads. Counted here are about 350,000 distinct CDR3 sequences, 16% occurring once; the ten biggest clones make up 25% to 30%. These same records also appear under a second study, on T cells in Graves' hyperthyroidism and ophthalmopathy.

The chain links TRBV3-2 to TRBJ1-6; no DNA check was done on the table's D call, TRBD1. TRBV3-2 is given as a pseudogene. The sequencing here drew on peripheral blood mononuclear cells (PBMCs), taken at new diagnosis, from a patient treated with antithyroid drugs. The TCR was taken from a man aged 35-49 years with Graves disease. CDR3 bases: TGTGCCAGCAGCCAGAACCAACAGGGTTCCTATAATTCACCCCTCCACTTT. Residues: CASSQNQQGSYNSPLHF.